Below are 21 T cell receptor beta chains sequenced from a single sample in a study of CD8 T cells in ankylosing spondylitis. General observations from the study: Among TCR beta sequences, a motif of about 8 highly homologous variants appeared characteristic of ankylosing spondylitis blood.

TCRdb reanalysed the 5' RACE reads using MiXCR and keeps one entry per CDR3 protein. The repertoire holds roughly 700,000 distinct CDR3 sequences, with around 19% as singletons. These receptors have no known antigen. Sequenced input: blood, either unsorted or a sorted T cell fraction (not recorded which). All receptors derive from a male donor with ankylosing spondylitis.

This clonotype was detected ten times or more. The rearrangement uses TRBV7-9 and TRBJ2-1, with 7 bases matching TRBD1. The CDR3 loop spans 17 amino acids. J gave up 2 bases and V 4 bases, and 11 bases lay outside the gene matches. Germline CDR1 and CDR2: SEHNR and FQNEAQ (reference sequence). The CDR3 spells CASSWRFGQGAYNEQFF. The DNA for the CDR3 is TGTGCCAGCAGCTGGCGTTTCGGTCAGGGGGCCTACAATGAGCAGTTCTTC.

V usage is TRBV21-1 and J usage is TRBJ1-5. TRBV21-1 is a pseudogene. The CDR3 is 17 residues long. The CDR3 sequence: CASSKRRPNEGNQPQHF. CDR3 nucleotides: TGTGCCAGCAGCAAACGTCGGCCGAATGAGGGCAATCAGCCCCAGCATTTT.

The chain has TRBV20-1 and TRBJ2-1, with D tentatively TRBD1 or TRBD2 (5 bases each). Germline V lookup: CDR1 DFQATT, CDR2 SNEGSKA (reference sequence). V was shortened by 5 bases and J by 5 bases, with 13 bases between the two germline ends. The CDR3 extends over 13 amino acids. The CDR3 loop reads CSAGRDLNNEQFF. The CDR3 DNA sequence: TGCAGTGCTGGCCGGGACCTAAACAATGAGCAGTTCTTC.

J is TRBJ2-7 and V is TRBV4-3; no clear D. The germline V gene has CDR1 LGHNA and CDR2 YSLEER. This CDR3 comprises 13 residues. V was clipped by 1 base and J by 4 bases, with 8 bases between them. CDR3 loop: CASSQASGYEQYF. DNA for the CDR3: TGCGCCAGCAGCCAAGCCTCGGGTTACGAGCAGTACTTC.

This clonotype was seen only a few times. This sequence joins TRBV4-3 and TRBJ2-1; 11 positions agree with TRBD2. The CDR3 is made up of 16 amino acids. Trimming cost V 4 bases and J 6 bases; bases outside gene matches: 8. Germline loops: CDR1 LGHNA, CDR2 YSLEER. CDR3 in DNA: TGCGCCAGCAGCCTCTCACTAGCGGGAGTGTTCAATGAGCAGTTCTTC. Translated: CASSLSLAGVFNEQFF.

The V gene is TRBV6-1, the J gene TRBJ1-2; D uncertain. CDR3 length: 14 amino acids. V lost 9 bases and J 2 bases, leaving 16 bases between the germline ends. The germline V gene has CDR1 MNHNS and CDR2 SASEGT. Here the CDR3 DNA reads TGTGCCAGTACACGAGGGAGATTGAACTATGGCTACACCTTC. Protein: CASTRGRLNYGYTF.

V gene TRBV5-1 combines with J gene TRBJ2-7, with D possibly called TRBD1 or TRBD2 (5 bases each). Germline V CDR1 and CDR2: SGHRS, YFSETQ. With 4 bases removed from V and 6 bases from J, the gap between germline ends came to 17 bases. The CDR3 runs to 14 residues. This CDR3 is CASSPGTSPTEQYF. The CDR3 region has the DNA TGCGCCAGCAGCCCCGGGACCTCGCCCACCGAGCAGTACTTC.

The chain recombines TRBV19 with TRBJ1-5, with D maybe TRBD1 (6 bases). The germline V and J ends were trimmed by 5 bases and 5 bases, with 13 bases remaining between them. The CDR3 has 14 amino acids. The germline CDR1 and CDR2 sequences are LNHDA and SQIVND (reference sequence). The DNA for the CDR3 is TGTGCCAGTAGTCTCCGGGACATTTATCAGCCCCAGCATTTT. It specifies CASSLRDIYQPQHF.

V and J are TRBV5-1 and TRBJ2-3; D ambiguous. The V and J ends lost 2 bases and 2 bases respectively, with 12 bases between them. The CDR3 runs to 15 residues. From germline, CDR1 is SGHRS and CDR2 YFSETQ. CDR3: CASSFLRGNTDTQYF. Written as DNA, the CDR3 is TGCGCCAGCAGCTTCCTTAGAGGCAACACAGATACGCAGTATTTT.

At least ten counts were recorded for this clonotype. The rearrangement joins TRBV15 to TRBJ1-5; 7 bases align to TRBD1. The CDR3 runs 13 residues. CDR1 and CDR2 from the germline V gene are LNHNV and YYDKDF (reference sequence). Trimming at V came to 6 bases and at J to 8 bases, leaving 7 bases not matched to a gene. In nucleotides, the CDR3 is TGTGCCACCAGTTCGACAGGGAGGGAGCCCCAGCATTTT. Encoded protein: CATSSTGREPQHF.

The rearrangement links TRBV12-3 or TRBV12-4 to TRBJ2-7; unclear D gene. The CDR3 consists of 12 residues. V was pared by 2 bases and J by 7 bases, with 9 bases between. As DNA, the CDR3 is TGTGCCAGCAGTTTACAGGTGGGGGAGCAGTACTTC. This sequence encodes CASSLQVGEQYF.

This clonotype was counted ten times or more. The V and J genes are TRBV7-8 and TRBJ2-7; the match to TRBD1 covers 10 bases. The V and J ends lost 1 base and 2 bases, in that order; junction bases with no gene match: 5. CDR3 size: 16 residues. CDR1 is SGHVS and CDR2 is FQNEAQ in the germline V gene. The CDR3 loop is CASSLGAGQGAYEQYF. DNA of the CDR3: TGTGCCAGCAGCTTAGGGGCTGGACAGGGGGCCTACGAGCAGTACTTC.

The gene calls are TRBV2 and TRBJ1-4, with TRBD1 matching 7 bases. The CDR3 has 14 residues. With V trimmed by 7 bases and J by 8 bases, 10 bases remained unmatched. Per germline, CDR1 SNHLY and CDR2 FYNNEI. Written as DNA, the CDR3 is TGTGCCAGCAATTACAGGGGAGAAGAGGAAAAACTGTTTTTT. This sequence encodes CASNYRGEEEKLFF.

The chain couples TRBV12-3 or TRBV12-4 to TRBJ2-2; the D gene is possibly TRBD2 (6 bases). The ends were cut back, 3 bases at V and 6 bases at J, with 14 bases in the middle. The CDR3 has 15 amino acids. As DNA, the CDR3 is TGTGCCAGCAGTTTTTTGGGCGGGGCGGCCGGGGAGCTGTTTTTT. Translated: CASSFLGGAAGELFF.

In its sample, this clonotype was seen many times. The chain uses TRBV12-3 or TRBV12-4 and TRBJ1-1; 9 nucleotides line up with TRBD1. The CDR3 is 13 amino acids. J gave up 4 bases and V 6 bases, and 3 bases lay outside the gene matches. The CDR3 is CASSGQGSTEAFF. The DNA of the CDR3 is TGTGCCAGCAGCGGACAGGGGAGCACTGAAGCTTTCTTT.

The genes are TRBV27 and TRBJ1-2; the match to TRBD1 covers 7 bases. Trimming cost V 5 bases and J 8 bases; bases outside gene matches: 14. The germline gives CDR1 MNHEY, CDR2 SMNVEV (reference sequence). The CDR3 is made up of 15 amino acids. CDR3 sequence: CASSPRNTGVGGYTF. The CDR3 region has the DNA TGTGCCAGCAGTCCCAGGAATACAGGGGTCGGCGGCTACACCTTC.

This clonotype has a handful of counts. J is TRBJ2-4 and V is TRBV5-1; perhaps TRBD2 as D (5 bases). V was clipped by 0 bases and J by 8 bases, with 18 bases between them. This CDR3 spans 16 amino acids. The germline V gene encodes CDR1 SGHRS and CDR2 YFSETQ. CDR3 bases: TGCGCCAGCAGCTTGGTCTCGGACTCCAGAGGCGACATTCAGTACTTC. This codes for CASSLVSDSRGDIQYF.

The chain has TRBV28 and TRBJ2-7; no reliable D call. CDR3 length: 15 residues. Trimming took off 3 bases at V and 0 bases at J, with 12 bases between the two ends. Germline V gene sequence: CDR1 MDHEN, CDR2 SYDVKM. CDR3 loop: CASSFVSVSSYEQYF. DNA for the CDR3: TGTGCCAGCAGTTTTGTTTCCGTAAGCTCCTACGAGCAGTACTTC.

The V and J genes are TRBV5-6 and TRBJ2-3; TRBD2 agrees at 12 bases. The CDR3 spans 18 residues. Germline CDR1 reads SGHDT; CDR2 reads YYEEEE. After removal of 4 bases from V and 3 bases from J, the junction contained 12 bases not matched to a gene. The CDR3 DNA reads TGTGCCAGCAGCATCGGACTAGCGGGGCGGATCCCTACAGATACGCAGTATTTT. Translating it yields CASSIGLAGRIPTDTQYF.

The DNA of the CDR3 is TGTGCCAGCAGCTTTAGCGCCCGACAGGGGAAACTTTATAATTCACCCCTCCACTTT. As protein: CASSFSARQGKLYNSPLHF. The V gene is TRBV7-2, the J gene TRBJ1-6; 8 bases match TRBD1. CDR1 SGHTA and CDR2 FQGNSA come from the germline V gene. Trimming took 3 bases from V and 4 from J; bases not matched to a gene: 14. There are 19 residues in the CDR3.

J is TRBJ2-2 and V is TRBV4-3; TRBD2 agrees at 8 bases. V lost 0 bases to trimming and J lost 0 bases; unmatched junction nucleotides: 0. The CDR3 runs to 16 residues. Looked up from germline, CDR1 is LGHNA and CDR2 is YSLEER. The CDR3 region is CASSQELAANTGELFF. The DNA for the CDR3 is TGCGCCAGCAGCCAAGAACTAGCGGCGAACACCGGGGAGCTGTTTTTT.